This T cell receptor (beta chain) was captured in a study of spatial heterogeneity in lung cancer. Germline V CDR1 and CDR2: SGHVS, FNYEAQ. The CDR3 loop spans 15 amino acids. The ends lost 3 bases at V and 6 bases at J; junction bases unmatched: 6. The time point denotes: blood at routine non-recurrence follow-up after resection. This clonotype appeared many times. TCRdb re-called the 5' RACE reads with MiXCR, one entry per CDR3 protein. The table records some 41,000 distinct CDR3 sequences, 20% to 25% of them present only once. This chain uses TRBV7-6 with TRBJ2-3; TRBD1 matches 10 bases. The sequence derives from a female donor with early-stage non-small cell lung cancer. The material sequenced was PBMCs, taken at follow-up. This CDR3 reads CASSFIGTGADTQYF. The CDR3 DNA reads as TGTGCCAGCAGCTTTATAGGGACAGGGGCGGATACGCAGTATTTT.